This passage covers 2 T cell receptor beta chains from one sample sequenced in a study of cytomegalovirus exposure and HLA in healthy donors. The PCR ran on 60 Vbeta and 13 Jbeta primers. Some clones are missing from TCRdb's copy, which holds only in-frame ones; the method was immunoSEQ multiplex PCR. The data contain around 92,000 clones, around 79% of them singletons. Sequenced: PBMCs. The receptors shown here come from a woman aged 70-85 years in good health and CMV-seropositive.

Here the CDR3 DNA reads TGTGCTAGTGGTCCTGTCTTATACGAGCAGTACTTC. The encoded protein is CASGPVLYEQYF. This chain uses TRBV12-5 with TRBJ2-7; no definite D call. V was pared by 5 bases and J by 4 bases, with 9 bases between. This CDR3 region has 12 residues. Per germline, CDR1 LGHNT and CDR2 FRNRAP.

Details on this clone: This sample includes further DNA sequences coding for the same CDR3. J is TRBJ1-5 and V is TRBV7-2, with no clear D. Trimming removed 1 base from V and 2 bases from J, with 15 bases in between. The length of the CDR3 is 17 residues. The germline gives CDR1 SGHTA, CDR2 FQGNSA. As DNA, the CDR3 is TGTGCCAGCAGCTTAGTACCCGGAGGGATCGGCAATCAGCCCCAGCATTTT. It codes for CASSLVPGGIGNQPQHF.